One and the same sample provided the 22 T cell receptor beta chains below, sequenced in a study of blood T cells in healthy people across ages. Alongside a J-beta primer mix, a sample-barcoded 5' primer served in a second PCR lasting 7 to 11 cycles. MiXCR, applied by TCRdb to the 5' RACE reads, yields one record per CDR3 protein. The table has 890,000 or so distinct CDR3 sequences, 62% seen once. The material sequenced was blood. These TCRs come from a man aged 30-40 years in good health.

This clonotype was counted a few times. The chain's CDR3 is CASSPFTSGGYNEQFF. CDR3 DNA sequence: TGTGCCAGCAGCCCCTTCACTAGCGGGGGATACAATGAGCAGTTCTTC. The V gene is TRBV7-3, the J gene TRBJ2-1; TRBD2 aligns across 11 bases. The CDR3 runs 16 residues. The J segment lost 4 bases and the V segment lost 5 bases, leaving 7 bases of the junction unmatched. Germline CDR1 SGHTA, CDR2 FQGTGA.

The chain is built from TRBV7-3 and TRBJ2-1; 14 bases agree with TRBD2. The CDR3 loop spans 16 amino acids. CDR1 is SGHTA and CDR2 is FQGTGA in the germline V gene. Losses at the gene ends were 4 bases for V and 9 bases for J; bases not matched to a gene: 8. The CDR3, as DNA: TGTGCCAGCAGCTCGAGACTAGCGGGGGGGCGAAGTGAGCAGTTCTTC. Translated: CASSSRLAGGRSEQFF.

This clonotype was counted a few times. This chain connects TRBV5-1 to TRBJ1-5; 9 bases line up with TRBD1. V lost 3 bases, J lost 8 bases, and 6 bases stayed unmatched. The germline V gene has CDR1 SGHRS and CDR2 YFSETQ. The CDR3 totals 14 residues. As DNA, the CDR3 is TGCGCCAGCAGCTCAGGACAGGGGTCCGAGCCCCAGCATTTT. Amino acid sequence: CASSSGQGSEPQHF.

The chain joins TRBV7-2 to TRBJ2-7; 12 bases align to TRBD2. This CDR3 region has 15 residues. Per germline, CDR1 SGHTA and CDR2 FQGNSA. Trimming at V came to 2 bases and at J to 3 bases, leaving 2 bases not matched to a gene. The CDR3 here is CASSLLAGGHYEQYF. CDR3 nucleotides: TGTGCCAGCAGCTTACTAGCGGGGGGGCACTACGAGCAGTACTTC.

The chain recombines TRBV7-2 with TRBJ2-7; 8 bases map to TRBD1. The DNA end is more similar to TRBJ2-5, so the J call may be wrong. This CDR3 spans 15 amino acids. Germline CDR1 is SGHTA and CDR2 is FQGNSA. The CDR3 protein is CASSLGAGGPGTQYF. Written as DNA, the CDR3 is TGTGCCAGCAGCTTAGGGGCAGGGGGCCCAGGGACCCAGTACTTC.

The chain links TRBV9 to TRBJ2-1; a possible D gene is TRBD1 (6 bases). Trimming stripped 0 bases from V and 7 bases from J, with 11 bases between. Germline V gene data show CDR1 as SGDLS and CDR2 as YYNGEE. The CDR3 length is 14 residues. The DNA for the CDR3 is TGTGCCAGCAGCGTAGAAACAGGGTGGAATGAGCAGTTCTTC. This codes for CASSVETGWNEQFF.

This clonotype turned up a few times. The rearrangement joins TRBV7-3 to TRBJ2-1, with D possibly called TRBD1 or TRBD2 (6 bases each). The CDR3 loop spans 15 amino acids. Germline CDR1 SGHTA, CDR2 FQGTGA. V lost 5 bases and J lost 7, with 18 bases in between. CDR3 DNA sequence: TGTGCCAGCAGCAAAGGGGGGCAGAGGGGTAATGAGCAGTTCTTC. Protein: CASSKGGQRGNEQFF.

Here the CDR3 reads CASSPGGAGAPNEQFF. The CDR3 nucleotides are TGTGCCAGCAGCCCGGGAGGGGCGGGGGCCCCCAATGAGCAGTTCTTC. The chain combines TRBV7-9 with TRBJ2-1; 8 bases line up with TRBD2. The CDR3 is made up of 16 amino acids. J gave up 6 bases and V 5 bases, and 12 bases lay outside the gene matches. CDR1 is SEHNR and CDR2 is FQNEAQ in the germline V gene (reference sequence).

The CDR3 nucleotides read TGTGCCAGCACCCAGGCCGAATCCTACAATGAGCAGTACTTC. Its protein is CASTQAESYNEQYF. This chain joins TRBV6-1 and TRBJ2-1; unclear D gene. The J call may be incorrect, as the DNA end agrees better with TRBJ2-7. This CDR3 comprises 14 residues. Germline loops: CDR1 MNHNS, CDR2 SASEGT.

This chain joins TRBV4-3 and TRBJ2-5; D may be TRBD1 or TRBD2 (5 bases each). V lost 1 base, J lost 5 bases, and 11 bases lay in between. The CDR3 is 14 amino acids. Germline CDR1 reads LGHNA; CDR2 reads YSLEER. This chain's CDR3 is CASSQGGSGETQYF. The DNA for the CDR3 is TGCGCCAGCAGCCAAGGGGGCTCGGGGGAGACCCAGTACTTC.

Remarks on this clonotype: This may come from a read error, since a much larger clone is one base off. This chain joins TRBV6-2 or TRBV6-3 and TRBJ2-4, with D possibly TRBD2 on 5 matching bases. Between the trimmed V and J ends, which lost 6 bases and 15 bases, there was a span of 15 bases. Per germline, CDR1 MNHEY and CDR2 SVGEGT. The CDR3 is made up of 11 amino acids. In nucleotides, the CDR3 is TGTGCCAGCAGCCTTCGAAGGGAGCGGTACTTC. This gives the protein CASSLRRERYF.

V and J are TRBV20-1 and TRBJ2-7; D may be TRBD1 (5 bases). The CDR3 is 14 residues long. V lost 6 bases, J lost 0 bases, and 15 bases lay in between. The germline V gene has CDR1 DFQATT and CDR2 SNEGSKA (reference sequence). CDR3 in amino acids: CSAPPRVSSYEQYF. CDR3 DNA: TGCAGTGCCCCCCCCAGGGTAAGCTCCTACGAGCAGTACTTC.

The genes are TRBV6-5 and TRBJ1-2; D is uncertain. CDR3 length: 13 amino acids. V was pared by 5 bases and J by 7 bases, with 14 bases between. Per germline, CDR1 MNHEY and CDR2 SVGAGI. CDR3 nucleotide sequence: TGTGCCAGCAGTGCACAAGCTGAGGGTGGCTACACCTTC. This translates into CASSAQAEGGYTF.

The chain is built from TRBV20-1 and TRBJ2-7; D unresolved. The CDR3 consists of 13 residues. Germline V gene data show CDR1 as DFQATT and CDR2 as SNEGSKA (reference sequence). Trimming took off 3 bases at V and 12 bases at J, with 21 bases between the two ends. The CDR3 DNA reads TGCAGTGCTAGCCCGGGTGAGGCGAGGAGAGGGTACTTC. It yields the protein CSASPGEARRGYF.

V gene TRBV20-1 combines with J gene TRBJ2-3; TRBD2 matches 8 bases. Trimming cost V 0 bases and J 5 bases; bases outside gene matches: 16. Germline assignment: CDR1 DFQATT and CDR2 SNEGSKA (reference sequence). The CDR3 runs to 18 residues. The CDR3 loop reads CSARDWTNGGGRRDTQYF. Here the CDR3 DNA reads TGCAGTGCTAGAGATTGGACTAACGGGGGGGGACGCAGAGATACGCAGTATTTT.

J is TRBJ2-7 and V is TRBV4-2; TRBD2 agrees at 10 bases. The germline V gene has CDR1 LGHNA and CDR2 YNFKEQ. This CDR3 is 19 amino acids long. V was clipped by 1 base and J by 3 bases; unmatched bases: 15. In nucleotides, the CDR3 is TGTGCCAGCAGCCAAGTCGGCAGGGAGATAGCGGGAGGATACTACGAGCAGTACTTC. Residues: CASSQVGREIAGGYYEQYF.

The table lists this clonotype with a few counts. The chain joins TRBV9 to TRBJ1-1; D is ambiguous. The germline CDR1 and CDR2 sequences are SGDLS and YYNGEE. Trimming took off 3 bases at V and 2 bases at J, with 8 bases between the two ends. The CDR3 has 13 residues. The chain's CDR3 is CASSDDLNTEAFF. The DNA for the CDR3 is TGTGCCAGCAGCGATGACTTAAACACTGAAGCTTTCTTT.

This clonotype was recorded once. The chain carries TRBV7-2 and TRBJ2-1, with 7 nucleotides matching TRBD1. CDR1 and CDR2 from the germline V gene are SGHTA and FQGNSA. Trimming removed 5 bases from V and 8 bases from J; junction bases left unmatched: 9. The CDR3 covers 14 residues. This CDR3 is CASSSAQGFDEQFF. CDR3 DNA sequence: TGTGCCAGCAGCAGCGCACAGGGGTTCGATGAGCAGTTCTTC.

The CDR3 protein is CASSSPPSGAKFF. The CDR3 DNA reads TGCGCCAGCAGTTCGCCCCCGTCAGGGGCTAAGTTCTTC. The genes are TRBV5-1 and TRBJ2-1; possibly TRBD1 for D (6 bases). V was cut by 5 bases and J by 14 bases, with 20 bases left in between. This CDR3 is built from 13 residues. Looked up from germline, CDR1 is SGHRS and CDR2 is YFSETQ.

The gene calls are TRBV7-6 and TRBJ2-1; D possibly matches TRBD1 or TRBD2 (5 bases each). The CDR3 length is 14 residues. V lost 2 bases and J 5 bases, leaving 10 bases between the germline ends. Germline CDR1 SGHVS, CDR2 FNYEAQ. CDR3 loop: CASSLNRGNNEQFF. For the CDR3, the DNA is TGTGCCAGCAGCTTAAATCGGGGCAACAATGAGCAGTTCTTC.

There are a few counts of this clonotype. This chain connects TRBV7-3 to TRBJ2-1; the D gene is possibly TRBD2 (6 bases). This CDR3 region has 12 residues. V gave up 3 bases and J gave up 10 bases, with 10 bases separating them. Germline V lookup: CDR1 SGHTA, CDR2 FQGTGA. The CDR3 DNA reads TGTGCCAGCAGCTTGGAGGGAGAAGAGCAGTTCTTC. This sequence encodes CASSLEGEEQFF.

The V gene is TRBV27, the J gene TRBJ2-3; 8 nucleotides agree with TRBD1. CDR1 and CDR2 (germline): MNHEY, SMNVEV (reference sequence). V lost 11 bases, J lost 2 bases, and 9 bases stayed unmatched. The CDR3 extends over 14 amino acids. In nucleotides, the CDR3 is TGTGCCTGCAATCCAGGGGGCCCCACAGATACGCAGTATTTT. Translation: CACNPGGPTDTQYF.